Listed below are T cell receptor beta chains from one sample, sequenced in a study of Ad26.COV2.S vaccination and SARS-CoV-2 variants. Using immunoSEQ multiplex PCR, the repertoire was profiled, and TCRdb retains in-frame clones only, with some absent. The table has approximately 450,000 clones, approximately 92% seen once. This material consisted of peripheral blood, taken in a trial of Ad26.COV2.S vaccine versus placebo. These receptors were obtained from a person between 18 and 65 years old who received the Ad26.COV2.S COVID-19 vaccine or a placebo. CDR3s include the opening cysteine and the closing phenylalanine or tryptophan. The order of the fields is D gene, clone size, CDR3 length, J gene, V gene, CDR3 DNA, CDR3 protein. The D gene is left open where the match is weak. Only some rows state a clone size, as once, few, many or a class for expanded clones.

>TRBD1|NA|15|TRBJ1-5|TRBV6-2/TRBV6-3
TGTGCCAGCACCCCTAACGCGGTACAGGGGCAGCCCCAGCATTTT
CASTPNAVQGQPQHF
>NA|NA|13|TRBJ1-6|TRBV12-5
TGTGCTAGTGGTTTGGAGGGGGGTTCACCCCTCCACTTT
CASGLEGGSPLHF
>NA|NA|15|TRBJ2-7|TRBV6-5
TGTGCCAGCAGTATAACAGGGTCGTCCTTCCACGAGCAGTACTTC
CASSITGSSFHEQYF
>NA|NA|15|TRBJ1-2|TRBV7-6
TGTGCCAGCAGCATCGGTGAGGGCCAGATCTATGGCTACACCTTC
CASSIGEGQIYGYTF
>TRBD2|NA|15|TRBJ2-4|TRBV27
TGTGCCAGCAGTCGGGTGGGAGGGCCTATCGACATTCAGTACTTC
CASSRVGGPIDIQYF
>NA|NA|11|TRBJ1-5|TRBV9
TGTGCCAGGGGGCGGGCCTGGCCCCAGCATTTT
CARGRAWPQHF
>TRBD2|NA|15|TRBJ2-5|TRBV5-1
TGCGCCAGCAGCTTGGGGCTAGCGGGACAAGAGACCCAGTACTTC
CASSLGLAGQETQYF
>NA|once|13|TRBJ1-2|TRBV15
TGTGCCACCAGCGAGGGGGGAAGCTATGGCTACACCTTC
CATSEGGSYGYTF
>TRBD2|NA|16|TRBJ2-1|TRBV29-1
TGCAGCGTTGAATGGCCCCGGACTAGCGGGTACAATGAGCAGTTCTTC
CSVEWPRTSGYNEQFF
>NA|NA|17|TRBJ1-5|TRBV21-1
TGTGCCAGCAGCAAAGCCAGGGACAGGGGGGTTAGGCAGCCCCAGCATTTT
CASSKARDRGVRQPQHF
>TRBD1|NA|15|TRBJ1-4|TRBV5-6
TGTGCCAGCAGCCCTTCGGGCAGGGGGCACGAAAAACTGTTTTTT
CASSPSGRGHEKLFF